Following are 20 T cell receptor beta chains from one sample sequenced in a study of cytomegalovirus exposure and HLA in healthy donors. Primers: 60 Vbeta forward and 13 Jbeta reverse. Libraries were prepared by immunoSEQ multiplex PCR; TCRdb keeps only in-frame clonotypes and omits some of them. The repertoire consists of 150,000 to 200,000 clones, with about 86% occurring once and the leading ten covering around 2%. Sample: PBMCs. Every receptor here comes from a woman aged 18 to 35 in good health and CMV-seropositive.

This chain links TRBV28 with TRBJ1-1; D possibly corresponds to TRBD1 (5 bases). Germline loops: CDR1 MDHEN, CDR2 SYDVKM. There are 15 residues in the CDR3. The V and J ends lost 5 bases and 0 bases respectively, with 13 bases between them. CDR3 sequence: CASSVTGTVNTEAFF. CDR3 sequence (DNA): TGTGCCAGCAGTGTGACCGGGACTGTGAACACTGAAGCTTTCTTT.

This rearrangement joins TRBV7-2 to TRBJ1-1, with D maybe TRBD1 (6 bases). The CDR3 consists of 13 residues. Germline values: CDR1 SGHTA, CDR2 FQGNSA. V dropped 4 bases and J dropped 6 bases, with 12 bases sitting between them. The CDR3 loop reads CASSSQGFPEAFF. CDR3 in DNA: TGTGCCAGCAGCTCCCAGGGGTTCCCTGAAGCTTTCTTT.

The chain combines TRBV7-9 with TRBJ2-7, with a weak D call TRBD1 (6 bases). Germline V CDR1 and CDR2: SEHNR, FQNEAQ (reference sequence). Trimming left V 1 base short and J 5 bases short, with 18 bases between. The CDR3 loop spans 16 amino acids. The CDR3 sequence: CASSLGHRDTNDEQYF. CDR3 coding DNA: TGTGCCAGCAGCTTAGGGCACCGGGACACTAACGACGAGCAGTACTTC.

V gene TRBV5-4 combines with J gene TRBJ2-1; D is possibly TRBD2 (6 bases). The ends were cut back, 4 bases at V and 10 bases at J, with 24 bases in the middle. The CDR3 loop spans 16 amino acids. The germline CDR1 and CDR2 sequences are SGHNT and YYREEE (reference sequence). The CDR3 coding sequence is TGTGCCAGCAGCCCGGGCGGGGAGCCCTACAGTTGGGAGCAGTTCTTC. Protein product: CASSPGGEPYSWEQFF.

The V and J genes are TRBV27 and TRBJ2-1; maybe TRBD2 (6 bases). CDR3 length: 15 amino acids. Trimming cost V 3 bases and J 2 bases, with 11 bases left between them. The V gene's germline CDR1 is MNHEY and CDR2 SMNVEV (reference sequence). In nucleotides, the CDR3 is TGTGCCAGCAGTTTGGACTACAATCCCTACAATGAGCAGTTCTTC. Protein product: CASSLDYNPYNEQFF.

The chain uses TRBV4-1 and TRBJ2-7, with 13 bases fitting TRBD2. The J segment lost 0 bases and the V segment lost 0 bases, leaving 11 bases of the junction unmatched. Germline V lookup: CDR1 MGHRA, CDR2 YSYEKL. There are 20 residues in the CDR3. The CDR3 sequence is CASSQDPGLAGRDSSYEQYF. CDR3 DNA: TGCGCCAGCAGCCAAGACCCGGGACTAGCGGGGCGCGACAGCTCCTACGAGCAGTACTTC.

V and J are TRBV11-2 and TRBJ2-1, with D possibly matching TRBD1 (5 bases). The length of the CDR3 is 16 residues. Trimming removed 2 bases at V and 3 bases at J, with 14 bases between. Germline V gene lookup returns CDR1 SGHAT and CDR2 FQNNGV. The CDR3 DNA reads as TGTGCCAGCAGCTTACGGGCCAGGGCAGGCTACAATGAGCAGTTCTTC. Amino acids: CASSLRARAGYNEQFF.

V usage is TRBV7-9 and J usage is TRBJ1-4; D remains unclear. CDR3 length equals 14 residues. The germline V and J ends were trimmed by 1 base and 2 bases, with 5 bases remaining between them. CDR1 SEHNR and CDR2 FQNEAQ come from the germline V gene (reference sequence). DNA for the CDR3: TGTGCCAGCAGCTTAGGGCAGACTAATGAAAAACTGTTTTTT. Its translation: CASSLGQTNEKLFF.

The CDR3 is CAISGAGQGLVYGYTF. The CDR3 nucleotides are TGTGCCATCAGTGGGGCGGGACAGGGTCTTGTCTATGGCTACACCTTC. This sequence joins TRBV10-3 and TRBJ1-2; 9 bases align to TRBD1. CDR1 and CDR2 from the germline V gene are ENHRY and SYGVKD. J gave up 4 bases and V 4 bases, and 10 bases lay outside the gene matches. CDR3 length: 16 amino acids.

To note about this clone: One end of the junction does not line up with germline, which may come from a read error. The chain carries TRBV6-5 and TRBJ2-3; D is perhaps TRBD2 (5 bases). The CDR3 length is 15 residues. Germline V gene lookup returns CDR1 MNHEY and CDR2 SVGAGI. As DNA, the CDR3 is TGTGCCAGCAGTTACCTCAGCGGTGAGGCAGATACGCAGTGTTTT. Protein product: CASSYLSGEADTQCF.

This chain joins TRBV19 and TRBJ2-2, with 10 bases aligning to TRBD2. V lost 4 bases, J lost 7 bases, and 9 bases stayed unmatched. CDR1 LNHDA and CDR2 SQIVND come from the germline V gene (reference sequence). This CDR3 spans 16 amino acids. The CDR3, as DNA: TGTGCCAGTAGTACGCAGGGACTAGCGTCGGGCGGGGAGCTGTTTTTT. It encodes CASSTQGLASGGELFF.

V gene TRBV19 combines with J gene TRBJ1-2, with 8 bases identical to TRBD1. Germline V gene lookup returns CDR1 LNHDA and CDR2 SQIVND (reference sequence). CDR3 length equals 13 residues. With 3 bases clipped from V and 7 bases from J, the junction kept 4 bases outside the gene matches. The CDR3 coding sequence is TGTGCCAGTAGTATTCAGGGGGCAGCTGGCTACACCTTC. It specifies CASSIQGAAGYTF.

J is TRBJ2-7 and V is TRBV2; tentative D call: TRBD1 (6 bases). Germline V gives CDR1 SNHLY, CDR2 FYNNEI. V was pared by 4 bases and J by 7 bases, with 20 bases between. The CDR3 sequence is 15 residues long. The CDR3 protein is CASSGAAGTRGEQYF. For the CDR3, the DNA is TGTGCCAGCAGTGGGGCAGCCGGAACGAGGGGGGAGCAGTACTTC.

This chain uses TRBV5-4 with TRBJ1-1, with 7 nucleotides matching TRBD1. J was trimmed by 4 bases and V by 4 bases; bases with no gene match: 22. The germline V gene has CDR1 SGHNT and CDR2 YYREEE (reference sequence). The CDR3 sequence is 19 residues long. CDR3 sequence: CASSTGRATGPKLGTEAFF. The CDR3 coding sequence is TGTGCCAGCAGCACGGGCCGGGCGACAGGGCCTAAATTGGGCACTGAAGCTTTCTTT.

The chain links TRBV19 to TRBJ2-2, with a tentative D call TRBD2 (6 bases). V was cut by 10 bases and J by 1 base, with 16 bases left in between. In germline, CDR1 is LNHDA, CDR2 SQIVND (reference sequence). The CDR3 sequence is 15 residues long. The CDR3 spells CATSRGLLNTGELFF. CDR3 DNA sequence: TGTGCCACCTCACGGGGACTGCTGAACACCGGGGAGCTGTTTTTT.

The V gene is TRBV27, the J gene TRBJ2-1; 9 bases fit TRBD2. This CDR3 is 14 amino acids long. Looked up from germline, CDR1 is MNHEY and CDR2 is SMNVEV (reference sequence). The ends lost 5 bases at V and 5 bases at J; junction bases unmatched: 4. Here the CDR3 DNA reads TGTGCCAGCAGTGGCGGGGGGGCCAACAATGAGCAGTTCTTC. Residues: CASSGGGANNEQFF.

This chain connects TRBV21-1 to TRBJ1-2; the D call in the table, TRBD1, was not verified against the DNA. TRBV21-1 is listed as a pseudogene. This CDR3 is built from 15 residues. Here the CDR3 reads CASTQGGRTGLGYTF. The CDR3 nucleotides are TGTGCCAGCACCCAGGGGGGACGGACGGGCCTTGGCTACACCTTC.

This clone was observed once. The CDR3: CASSPPGLDTGELFF. The CDR3 bases are TGTGCCAGCTCACCACCGGGACTCGACACCGGGGAGCTGTTTTTT. The chain has TRBV18 and TRBJ2-2; a possible D gene is TRBD2 (6 bases). CDR1 KGHSH and CDR2 LQKENI come from the germline V gene. The ends were cut back, 0 bases at V and 3 bases at J, with 8 bases in the middle. The CDR3 is 15 amino acids.

CDR3 sequence reads: CASSQGQLDEKLFF. The CDR3 DNA reads as TGTGCCAGCAGCCAAGGACAGTTAGATGAAAAACTGTTTTTT. The chain recombines TRBV14 with TRBJ1-4; perhaps TRBD1 as D (5 bases). The CDR3 sequence is 14 residues long. Trimming shortened V by 1 base and J by 6 bases, and 9 bases separated the two germline ends. Per the germline V gene, CDR1 is SGHDN and CDR2 is FVKESK.

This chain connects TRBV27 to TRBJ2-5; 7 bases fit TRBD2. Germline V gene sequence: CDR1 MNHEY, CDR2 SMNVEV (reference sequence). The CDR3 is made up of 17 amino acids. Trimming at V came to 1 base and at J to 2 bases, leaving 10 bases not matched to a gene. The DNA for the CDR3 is TGTGCCAGCAGTTTATATTGGCGGGACTACGGACAAGAGACCCAGTACTTC. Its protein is CASSLYWRDYGQETQYF.